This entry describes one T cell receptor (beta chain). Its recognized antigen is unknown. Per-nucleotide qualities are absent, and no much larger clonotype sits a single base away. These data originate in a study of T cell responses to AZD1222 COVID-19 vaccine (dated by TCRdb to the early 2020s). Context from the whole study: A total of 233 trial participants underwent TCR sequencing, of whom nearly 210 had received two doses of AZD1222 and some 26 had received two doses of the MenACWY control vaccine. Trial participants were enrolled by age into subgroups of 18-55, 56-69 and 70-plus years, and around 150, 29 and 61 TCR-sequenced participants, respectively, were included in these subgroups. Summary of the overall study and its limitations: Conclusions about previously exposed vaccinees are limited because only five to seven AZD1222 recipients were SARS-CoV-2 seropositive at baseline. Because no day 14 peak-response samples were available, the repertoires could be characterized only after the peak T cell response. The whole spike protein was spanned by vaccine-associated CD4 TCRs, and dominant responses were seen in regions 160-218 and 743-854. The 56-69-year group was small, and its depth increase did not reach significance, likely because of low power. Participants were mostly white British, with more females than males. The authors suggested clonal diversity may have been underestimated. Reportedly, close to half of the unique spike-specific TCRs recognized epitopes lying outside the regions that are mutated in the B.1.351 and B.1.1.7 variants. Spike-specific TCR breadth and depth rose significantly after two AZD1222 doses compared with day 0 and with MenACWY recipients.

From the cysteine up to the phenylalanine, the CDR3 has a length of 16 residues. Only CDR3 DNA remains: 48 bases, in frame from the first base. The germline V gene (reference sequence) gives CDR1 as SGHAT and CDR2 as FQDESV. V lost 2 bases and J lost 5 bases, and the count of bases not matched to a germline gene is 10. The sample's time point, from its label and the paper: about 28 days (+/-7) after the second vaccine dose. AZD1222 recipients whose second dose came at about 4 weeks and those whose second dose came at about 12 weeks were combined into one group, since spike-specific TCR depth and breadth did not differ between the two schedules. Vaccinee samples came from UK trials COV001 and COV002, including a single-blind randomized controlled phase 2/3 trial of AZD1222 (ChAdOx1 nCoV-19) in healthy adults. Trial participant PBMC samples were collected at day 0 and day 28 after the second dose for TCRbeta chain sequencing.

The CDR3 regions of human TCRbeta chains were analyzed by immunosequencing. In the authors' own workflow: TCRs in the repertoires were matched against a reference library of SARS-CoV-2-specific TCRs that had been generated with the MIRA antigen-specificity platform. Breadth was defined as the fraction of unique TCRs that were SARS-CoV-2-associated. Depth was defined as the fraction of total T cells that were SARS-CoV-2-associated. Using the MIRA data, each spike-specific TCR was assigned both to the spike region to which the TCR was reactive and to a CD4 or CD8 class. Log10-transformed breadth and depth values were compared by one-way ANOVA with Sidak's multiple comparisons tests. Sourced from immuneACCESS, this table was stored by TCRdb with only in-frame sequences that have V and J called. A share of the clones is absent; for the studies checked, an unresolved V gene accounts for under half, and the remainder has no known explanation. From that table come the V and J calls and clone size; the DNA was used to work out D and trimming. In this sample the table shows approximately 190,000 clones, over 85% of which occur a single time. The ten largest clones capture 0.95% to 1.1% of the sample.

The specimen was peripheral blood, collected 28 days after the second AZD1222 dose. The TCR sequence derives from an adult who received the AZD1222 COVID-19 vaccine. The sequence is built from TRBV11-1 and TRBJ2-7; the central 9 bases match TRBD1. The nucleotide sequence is TGTGCCAGCAGCTTATTTGCGGGACAGGGACTCCACGAGCAGTACTTC. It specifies CASSLFAGQGLHEQYF.